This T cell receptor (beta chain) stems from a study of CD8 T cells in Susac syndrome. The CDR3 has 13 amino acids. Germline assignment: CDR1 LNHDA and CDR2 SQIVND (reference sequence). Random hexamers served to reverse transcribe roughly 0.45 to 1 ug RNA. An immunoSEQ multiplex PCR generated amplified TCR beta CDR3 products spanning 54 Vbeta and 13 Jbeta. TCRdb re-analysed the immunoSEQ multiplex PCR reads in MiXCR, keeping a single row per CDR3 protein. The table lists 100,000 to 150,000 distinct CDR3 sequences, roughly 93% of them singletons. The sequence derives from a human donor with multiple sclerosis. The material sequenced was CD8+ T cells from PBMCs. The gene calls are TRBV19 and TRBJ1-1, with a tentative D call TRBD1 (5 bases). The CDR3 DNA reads TGTGCGAACCCTAGGGGACCGAACACTGAAGCTTTCTTT. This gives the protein CANPRGPNTEAFF.